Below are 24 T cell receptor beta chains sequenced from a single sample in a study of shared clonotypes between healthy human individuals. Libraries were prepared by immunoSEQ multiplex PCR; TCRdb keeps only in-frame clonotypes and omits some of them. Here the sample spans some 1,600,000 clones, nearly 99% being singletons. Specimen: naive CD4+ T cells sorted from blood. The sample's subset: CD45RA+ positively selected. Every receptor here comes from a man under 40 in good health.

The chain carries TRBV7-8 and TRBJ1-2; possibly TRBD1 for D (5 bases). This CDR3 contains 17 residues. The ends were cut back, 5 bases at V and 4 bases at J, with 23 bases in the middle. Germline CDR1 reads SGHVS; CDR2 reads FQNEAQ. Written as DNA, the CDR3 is TGTGCCAGCAGCCCGCTCGGCGAGCGGGGGGTTGGCTATGGCTACACCTTC. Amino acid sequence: CASSPLGERGVGYGYTF.

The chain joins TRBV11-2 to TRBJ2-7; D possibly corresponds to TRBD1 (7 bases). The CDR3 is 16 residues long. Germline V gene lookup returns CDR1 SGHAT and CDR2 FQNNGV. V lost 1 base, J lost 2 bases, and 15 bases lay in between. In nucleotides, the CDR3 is TGTGCCAGCAGCTTAGGGGTGCGGGACAGTACCTACGAGCAGTACTTC. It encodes CASSLGVRDSTYEQYF.

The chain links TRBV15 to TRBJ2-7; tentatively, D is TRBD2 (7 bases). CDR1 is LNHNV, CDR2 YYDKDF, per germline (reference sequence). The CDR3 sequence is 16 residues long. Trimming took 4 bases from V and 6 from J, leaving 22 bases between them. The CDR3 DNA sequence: TGTGCCACCAGCACTCCTGGGGGGGCCCCCCTCGGCGAGCAGTACTTC. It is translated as CATSTPGGAPLGEQYF.

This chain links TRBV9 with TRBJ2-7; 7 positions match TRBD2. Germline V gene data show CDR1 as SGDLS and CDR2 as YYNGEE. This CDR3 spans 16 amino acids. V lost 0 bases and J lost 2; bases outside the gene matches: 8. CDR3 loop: CASSVAGGEGTYEQYF. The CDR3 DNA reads TGTGCCAGCAGCGTAGCTGGGGGGGAGGGAACCTACGAGCAGTACTTC.

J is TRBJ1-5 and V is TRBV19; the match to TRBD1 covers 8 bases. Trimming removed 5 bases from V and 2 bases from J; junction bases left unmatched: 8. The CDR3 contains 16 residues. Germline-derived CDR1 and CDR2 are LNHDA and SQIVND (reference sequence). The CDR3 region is CASSWTGREGNQPQHF. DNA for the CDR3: TGTGCCAGTAGTTGGACAGGGCGAGAGGGCAATCAGCCCCAGCATTTT.

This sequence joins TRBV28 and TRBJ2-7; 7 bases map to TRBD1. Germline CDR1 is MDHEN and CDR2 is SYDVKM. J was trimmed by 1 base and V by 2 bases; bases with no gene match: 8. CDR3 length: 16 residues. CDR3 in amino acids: CASSLRRTGSSYEQYF. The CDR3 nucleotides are TGTGCCAGCAGTTTACGTCGGACAGGCAGTTCCTACGAGCAGTACTTC.

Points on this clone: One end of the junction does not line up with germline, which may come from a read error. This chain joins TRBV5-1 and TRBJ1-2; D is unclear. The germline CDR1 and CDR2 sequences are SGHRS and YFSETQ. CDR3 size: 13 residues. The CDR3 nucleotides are TGCGCCAGCAGGTTGGGCACCGGAGGTGGCTACACCTTC. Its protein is CASRLGTGGGYTF.

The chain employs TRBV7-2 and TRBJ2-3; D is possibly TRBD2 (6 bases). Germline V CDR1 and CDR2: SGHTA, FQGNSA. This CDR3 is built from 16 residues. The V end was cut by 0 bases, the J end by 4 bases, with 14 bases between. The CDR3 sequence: CASSLAGAGLADTQYF. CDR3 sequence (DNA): TGTGCCAGCAGCTTAGCGGGAGCGGGTCTTGCAGATACGCAGTATTTT.

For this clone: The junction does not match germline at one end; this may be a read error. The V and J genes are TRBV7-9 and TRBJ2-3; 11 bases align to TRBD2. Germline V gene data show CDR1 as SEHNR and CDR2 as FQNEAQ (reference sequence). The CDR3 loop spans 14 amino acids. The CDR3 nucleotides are TGTGCCAGCAGCGTAGCGGGAGGGGGAGATACGCAGTATTTT. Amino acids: CASSVAGGGDTQYF.

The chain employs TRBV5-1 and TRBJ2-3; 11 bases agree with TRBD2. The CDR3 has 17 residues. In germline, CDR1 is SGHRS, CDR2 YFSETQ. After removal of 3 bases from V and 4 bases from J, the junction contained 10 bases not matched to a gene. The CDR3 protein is CASSWGITSGSPDTQYF. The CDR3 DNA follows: TGCGCCAGCAGCTGGGGGATAACTAGCGGGAGCCCAGATACGCAGTATTTT.

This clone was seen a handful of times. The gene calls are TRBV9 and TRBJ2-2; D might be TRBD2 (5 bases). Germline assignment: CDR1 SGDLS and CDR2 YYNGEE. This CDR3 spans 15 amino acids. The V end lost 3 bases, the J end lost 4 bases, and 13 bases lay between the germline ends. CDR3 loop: CASSALGSITGELFF. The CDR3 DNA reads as TGTGCCAGCAGCGCCTTAGGGAGTATCACCGGGGAGCTGTTTTTT.

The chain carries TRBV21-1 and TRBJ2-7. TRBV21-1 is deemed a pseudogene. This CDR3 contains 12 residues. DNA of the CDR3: TGTGCCAGCATTCGGAAGTGTAACGAGCAGTACTTC. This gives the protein CASIRKCNEQYF.

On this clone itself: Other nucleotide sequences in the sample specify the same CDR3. CDR3: CSVGQGSSTDTQYF. CDR3 bases: TGCAGCGTTGGACAGGGGTCTAGCACAGATACGCAGTATTTT. The chain links TRBV29-1 to TRBJ2-3, with TRBD1 matching over 8 bases. V lost 4 bases to trimming and J lost 0 bases; unmatched junction nucleotides: 3. Germline CDR1 SQVTM, CDR2 ANQGSEA. The CDR3 length is 14 residues.

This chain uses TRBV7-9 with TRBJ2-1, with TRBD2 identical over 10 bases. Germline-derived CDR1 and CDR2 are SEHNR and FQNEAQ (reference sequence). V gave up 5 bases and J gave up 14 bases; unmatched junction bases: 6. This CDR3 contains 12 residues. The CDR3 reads CASSLSGRAKFF. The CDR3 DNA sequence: TGTGCCAGCAGCCTCAGCGGGAGGGCTAAGTTCTTC.

The CDR3 loop reads CASSQDLVSVEQYF. The CDR3 DNA is TGCGCCAGCAGCCAAGATCTAGTTTCGGTTGAGCAGTACTTC. The J gene is TRBJ2-7, the V gene TRBV4-3, with D uncertain. This CDR3 comprises 14 residues. Germline CDR1 reads LGHNA; CDR2 reads YSLEER. V was cut by 0 bases and J by 7 bases, with 13 bases left in between.

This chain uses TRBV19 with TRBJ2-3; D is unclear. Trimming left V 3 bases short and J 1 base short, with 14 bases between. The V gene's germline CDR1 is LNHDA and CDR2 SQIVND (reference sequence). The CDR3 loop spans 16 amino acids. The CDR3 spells CASSMMAVSRTDTQYF. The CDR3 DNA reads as TGTGCCAGTAGTATGATGGCGGTTAGCCGCACAGATACGCAGTATTTT.

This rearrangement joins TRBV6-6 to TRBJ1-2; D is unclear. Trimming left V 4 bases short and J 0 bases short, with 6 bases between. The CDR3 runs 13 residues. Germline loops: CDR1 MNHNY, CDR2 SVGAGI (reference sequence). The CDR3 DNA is TGTGCCAGCAGTTCACAGTCTAACTATGGCTACACCTTC. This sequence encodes CASSSQSNYGYTF.

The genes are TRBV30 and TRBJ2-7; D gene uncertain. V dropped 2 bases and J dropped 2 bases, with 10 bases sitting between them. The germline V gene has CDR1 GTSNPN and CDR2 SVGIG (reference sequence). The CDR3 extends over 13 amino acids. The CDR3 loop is CAWSLGITYEQYF. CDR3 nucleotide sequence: TGTGCCTGGAGTTTGGGGATTACCTACGAGCAGTACTTC.

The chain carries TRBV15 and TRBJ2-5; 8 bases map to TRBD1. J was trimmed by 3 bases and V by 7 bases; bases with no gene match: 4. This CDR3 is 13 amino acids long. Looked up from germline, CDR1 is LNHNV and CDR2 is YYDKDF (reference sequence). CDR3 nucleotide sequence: TGTGCCACCAACACGGACAGGGAAGAGACCCAGTACTTC. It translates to CATNTDREETQYF.

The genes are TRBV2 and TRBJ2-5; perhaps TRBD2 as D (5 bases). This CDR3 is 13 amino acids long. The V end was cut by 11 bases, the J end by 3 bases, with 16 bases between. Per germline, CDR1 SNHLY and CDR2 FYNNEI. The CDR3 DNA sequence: TGTGCCGCCGCGGGTCTGAAGAAAGAGACCCAGTACTTC. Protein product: CAAAGLKKETQYF.

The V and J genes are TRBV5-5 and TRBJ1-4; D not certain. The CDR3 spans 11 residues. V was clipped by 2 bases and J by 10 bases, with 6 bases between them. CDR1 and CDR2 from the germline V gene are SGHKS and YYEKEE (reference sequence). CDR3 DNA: TGTGCCAGCAGCTTTGTGGGAAAACTGTTTTTT. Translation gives CASSFVGKLFF.

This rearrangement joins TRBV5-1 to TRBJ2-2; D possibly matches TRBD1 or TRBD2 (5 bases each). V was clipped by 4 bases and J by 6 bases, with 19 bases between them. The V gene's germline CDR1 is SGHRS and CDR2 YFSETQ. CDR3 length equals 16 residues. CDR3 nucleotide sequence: TGCGCCAGCAGCCAAACCTGGGGGACGAGGGCCGGGGAGCTGTTTTTT. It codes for CASSQTWGTRAGELFF. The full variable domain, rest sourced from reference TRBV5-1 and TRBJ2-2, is KAGVTQTPRYLIKTRGQQVTLSCSPISGHRSVSWYQQTPGQGLQFLFEYFSETQRNKGNFPGRFSGRQFSNSRSEMNVSTLELGDSALYLCASSQTWGTRAGELFFGEGSRLTVL.

The CDR3 protein is CASSPSGSNNNEQFF. The CDR3 DNA reads TGTGCCAGCTCTCCTAGCGGGAGTAACAACAATGAGCAGTTCTTC. The chain is built from TRBV18 and TRBJ2-1, with 10 positions matching TRBD2. Looked up from germline, CDR1 is KGHSH and CDR2 is LQKENI. Trimming at V came to 6 bases and at J to 5 bases, leaving 7 bases not matched to a gene. This CDR3 comprises 15 residues.

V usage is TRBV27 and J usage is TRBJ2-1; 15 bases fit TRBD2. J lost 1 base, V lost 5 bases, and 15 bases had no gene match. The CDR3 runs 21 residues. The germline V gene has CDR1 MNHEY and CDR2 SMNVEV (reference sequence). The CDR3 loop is CASSDTTLGLAGGPSYNEQFF. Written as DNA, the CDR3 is TGTGCCAGCAGTGACACCACCTTAGGACTAGCGGGAGGGCCATCCTACAATGAGCAGTTCTTC.